The 20 T cell receptor beta chains given below trace back to one sample, sequenced in a study of CD8+ T cells in alopecia areata. As the sequencing template, cDNA was produced by extracting RNA and reverse transcribing it. Sequencing used immunoSEQ multiplex PCR; TCRdb keeps in-frame clones, though not all of them. This sample has over 95,000 clones, with roughly three fifths found just once. Documented treatment: oral pan-JAK inhibitor, 5-10 mg twice daily. The specimen was CD4+ T cells sorted from blood, collected at week 24, from a patient treated with tofacitinib. These receptor sequences come from a human donor with alopecia areata.

This clone has only a few counts. V and J are TRBV11-2 and TRBJ2-3; D unresolved. The CDR3 sequence is 13 residues long. The germline gives CDR1 SGHAT, CDR2 FQNNGV. Between the trimmed V and J ends, which lost 5 bases and 5 bases, there was a span of 11 bases. Here the CDR3 reads CASSRRAGDTQYF. The CDR3, as DNA: TGTGCCAGCAGCCGACGAGCTGGAGATACGCAGTATTTT.

The rearrangement links TRBV6-5 to TRBJ1-5; no reliable D call. The V end was cut by 5 bases, the J end by 6 bases, with 14 bases between. CDR3 length equals 14 residues. CDR1 is MNHEY, CDR2 SVGAGI, per germline. In nucleotides, the CDR3 is TGTGCCAGCAGTGTGTCCGGAGGAGGTCAGCCCCAGCATTTT. This translates into CASSVSGGGQPQHF.

The chain uses TRBV7-9 and TRBJ2-3; 8 positions match TRBD1. Losses at the gene ends were 9 bases for V and 0 bases for J; bases not matched to a gene: 2. Germline V CDR1 and CDR2: SEHNR, FQNEAQ (reference sequence). This CDR3 is built from 13 residues. The CDR3 DNA is TGTGCCAGTAGACAGGGGAGCACAGATACGCAGTATTTT. This codes for CASRQGSTDTQYF. Filled out from reference TRBV7-9 and TRBJ2-3, the complete variable domain reads DTGVSQNPRHKITKRGQNVTFRCDPISEHNRLYWYRQTLGQGPEFLTYFQNEAQLEKSRLLSDRFSAERPKGSFSTLEIQRTEQGDSAMYLCASRQGSTDTQYFGPGTRLTVL.

V and J are TRBV2 and TRBJ2-3; D is undetermined. V shed 8 bases and J shed 6 bases, with 9 bases lying between them. Germline-derived CDR1 and CDR2 are SNHLY and FYNNEI. The CDR3 length is 11 residues. CDR3: CASCQEDTQYF. The CDR3 DNA follows: TGTGCCAGCTGTCAGGAGGATACGCAGTATTTT.

This chain joins TRBV29-1 and TRBJ1-1, with D uncertain. Germline loops: CDR1 SQVTM, CDR2 ANQGSEA. This CDR3 is 11 amino acids long. Trimming cost V 6 bases and J 1 base, with 6 bases left between them. CDR3 amino acids: CSVQTNTEAFF. Written as DNA, the CDR3 is TGCAGCGTGCAGACGAACACTGAAGCTTTCTTT. Supplemented by reference TRBV29-1 and TRBJ1-1, the full variable domain reads SAVISQKPSRDICQRGTSLTIQCQVDSQVTMMFWYRQQPGQSLTLIATANQGSEATYESGFVIDKFPISRPNLTFSTLTVSNMSPEDSSIYLCSVQTNTEAFFGQGTRLTVV.

This clone was seen a single time. The CDR3: CASSSRPPLDHGYTF. The CDR3 DNA reads as TGTGCCAGCAGCTCAAGGCCACCCCTGGACCATGGCTACACCTTC. This chain joins TRBV7-2 and TRBJ1-2; no firm D call. This CDR3 is built from 15 residues. Trimming left V 4 bases short and J 6 bases short, with 18 bases between. Germline V gene sequence: CDR1 SGHTA, CDR2 FQGNSA.

V usage is TRBV30 and J usage is TRBJ2-5, with 9 positions matching TRBD2. Germline V lookup: CDR1 GTSNPN, CDR2 SVGIG (reference sequence). The CDR3 runs 17 residues. The ends lost 8 bases at V and 1 base at J; junction bases unmatched: 17. The CDR3 loop reads CARQGGSGGNLQETQYF. In DNA form, the CDR3 reads TGTGCCCGCCAGGGAGGTAGCGGGGGAAATCTCCAAGAGACCCAGTACTTC.

The chain couples TRBV5-5 to TRBJ2-5, with TRBD2 matching 7 bases. The CDR3 runs to 16 residues. V shed 0 bases, J shed 4 bases, and the junction held 9 bases outside the gene matches. Germline V gene data show CDR1 as SGHKS and CDR2 as YYEKEE (reference sequence). The CDR3 DNA follows: TGTGCCAGCAGCTTGGGACTCGGGGGGATGATAGAGACCCAGTACTTC. This translates into CASSLGLGGMIETQYF.

This clone showed up just a few times. The chain couples TRBV20-1 to TRBJ1-2, with unresolved D. Germline CDR1 DFQATT, CDR2 SNEGSKA (reference sequence). The CDR3 covers 11 residues. CDR3 protein: CGHTANYGYTF. CDR3 DNA sequence: TGCGGCCACACAGCTAACTATGGCTACACCTTC.

The rearrangement joins TRBV7-9 to TRBJ2-5; TRBD2 aligns across 9 bases. The CDR3 is made up of 14 amino acids. Germline values: CDR1 SEHNR, CDR2 FQNEAQ (reference sequence). V shed 1 base and J 4 bases; nucleotides not matched to a gene: 1. In DNA form, the CDR3 reads TGTGCCAGCAGCTTAGTGGGACTAGCAGAGACCCAGTACTTC. Amino acids: CASSLVGLAETQYF.

There are a few counts of this clone. The CDR3 region has the DNA TGTGCCAGCAGCCCGGACAGTTTTGAAGCTTTCTTT. Its translation is CASSPDSFEAFF. This chain joins TRBV5-5 and TRBJ1-1; D possibly corresponds to TRBD1 (6 bases). The V gene's germline CDR1 is SGHKS and CDR2 YYEKEE (reference sequence). Trimming took off 4 bases at V and 7 bases at J, with 11 bases between the two ends. The CDR3 covers 12 residues. The variable domain in full, with the rest retrieved from reference TRBV5-5 and TRBJ1-1, is DAGVTQSPTHLIKTRGQQVTLRCSPISGHKSVSWYQQVLGQGPQFIFQYYEKEERGRGNFPDRFSARQFPNYSSELNVNALLLGDSALYLCASSPDSFEAFFGQGTRLTVV.

The count of this clone is one. The chain links TRBV5-1 to TRBJ2-1; 9 bases line up with TRBD1. This CDR3 comprises 15 residues. Germline values: CDR1 SGHRS, CDR2 YFSETQ. Trimming took 6 bases from V and 16 from J; bases not matched to a gene: 20. This CDR3 reads CASTLGPGQGRGHFF. The CDR3, as DNA: TGCGCCAGCACCCTGGGCCCGGGACAGGGCCGAGGCCATTTCTTC.

The V and J genes are TRBV11-2 and TRBJ1-3; 9 bases fit TRBD1. V trimming: 3 bases; J trimming: 4 bases; junction bases outside the gene matches: 10. Germline V lookup: CDR1 SGHAT, CDR2 FQNNGV. The CDR3 has 17 amino acids. The CDR3 is CASSLLLQGASGNTIYF. The CDR3 DNA reads TGTGCCAGCAGCTTGCTACTACAGGGGGCGTCGGGAAACACCATATATTTT.

The chain recombines TRBV9 with TRBJ2-1; 8 bases line up with TRBD2. This CDR3 is built from 15 residues. J lost 4 bases, V lost 3 bases, and 6 bases had no gene match. Germline V gene sequence: CDR1 SGDLS, CDR2 YYNGEE. The CDR3 region is CASSGEASGYNEQFF. CDR3 coding DNA: TGTGCCAGCAGCGGAGAGGCTAGCGGGTACAATGAGCAGTTCTTC.

This clone was counted between two and nine times. The genes are TRBV9 and TRBJ1-1; D is perhaps TRBD1 (6 bases). In germline, CDR1 is SGDLS, CDR2 YYNGEE. The CDR3 is 13 residues long. V gave up 5 bases and J gave up 0 bases, with 8 bases separating them. The CDR3 bases are TGTGCCAGCAGTGGACAGCTGAACACTGAAGCTTTCTTT. Residues: CASSGQLNTEAFF.

V and J are TRBV7-2 and TRBJ1-2, with 11 bases fitting TRBD1. J lost 3 bases, V lost 5 bases, and 5 bases had no gene match. The CDR3 is 15 residues long. Germline lookup yields CDR1 SGHTA and CDR2 FQGNSA. CDR3 in amino acids: CASSDRTGGHYGYTF. DNA of the CDR3: TGTGCCAGCAGCGATCGGACAGGGGGCCACTATGGCTACACCTTC.

This chain links TRBV19 with TRBJ1-2; a weak D match, TRBD1 (6 bases). This CDR3 has 13 residues. The germline V and J ends were trimmed by 3 bases and 3 bases, with 8 bases remaining between them. Per the germline V gene, CDR1 is LNHDA and CDR2 is SQIVND (reference sequence). CDR3 coding DNA: TGTGCCAGTAGTATCGGGGGGCACTATGGCTACACCTTC. Translating gives CASSIGGHYGYTF.

CDR3 nucleotides: TGTGCCTGGGAGGGGGAGGGAGATACGCAGTATTTT. Its translation is CAWEGEGDTQYF. V and J are TRBV30 and TRBJ2-3; D might be TRBD2 (7 bases). V dropped 5 bases and J dropped 5 bases, with 11 bases sitting between them. CDR3 size: 12 residues. Germline V lookup: CDR1 GTSNPN, CDR2 SVGIG (reference sequence).

DNA of the CDR3: TGCGCCAGCAGCTTGGACAGGGAGGGAACGCAGTATTTT. The encoded protein is CASSLDREGTQYF. The chain has TRBV5-1 and TRBJ2-3; a weak D match, TRBD2 (7 bases). Germline assignment: CDR1 SGHRS and CDR2 YFSETQ. This CDR3 region has 13 residues. V gave up 0 bases and J gave up 9 bases, with 11 bases separating them.

V is TRBV5-1 and J is TRBJ1-1, with TRBD1 as a possible D gene (5 bases). V lost 4 bases and J lost 0, with 19 bases in between. Germline lookup yields CDR1 SGHRS and CDR2 YFSETQ. The CDR3 sequence is 17 residues long. The CDR3 reads CASSPGTAFQLNTEAFF. CDR3 nucleotides: TGCGCCAGCAGCCCGGGGACCGCCTTTCAGTTGAACACTGAAGCTTTCTTT.